The next 3 T cell receptor beta chains were all read from a single sample in a study of technical replicates of blood from a handful of donors (TCRdb year 2017). The library was produced with the immunoSEQ multiplex PCR assay. TCRdb's version of the immuneACCESS table is confined to in-frame rearrangements and falls short of the full clone set. An unresolved V gene accounts for under half of the shortfall where checked; the remainder is of unknown origin. Counted in this sample were over 85,000 clones; 85% to 95% of them appeared once. The top ten hold over 0.2% of the sample. The sample comprised T cells isolated from PBMCs. These receptors were collected from a human donor in good health.

The rearrangement uses TRBV5-1 and TRBJ2-7; 8 positions match TRBD2. This CDR3 has 16 amino acids. Germline loops: CDR1 SGHRS, CDR2 YFSETQ. With V trimmed by 4 bases and J by 7 bases, 16 bases remained unmatched. The CDR3 region has the DNA TGCGCCAGCAGCCGGGGGGGGCTGGAACCCTCTAGGGAGCAGTACTTC. Its protein is CASSRGGLEPSREQYF.

The CDR3 sequence is CASSSVNRGDYEQYF. The CDR3 coding sequence is TGTGCCAGCAGCTCAGTCAACAGGGGAGATTACGAGCAGTACTTC. This chain connects TRBV11-2 to TRBJ2-7; 7 bases map to TRBD1. The germline gives CDR1 SGHAT, CDR2 FQNNGV. This CDR3 has 15 amino acids. Losses at the gene ends were 4 bases for V and 4 bases for J; bases not matched to a gene: 10.

V and J are TRBV19 and TRBJ2-7; 8 nucleotides line up with TRBD2. Losses at the gene ends were 9 bases for V and 0 bases for J; bases not matched to a gene: 7. Germline lookup yields CDR1 LNHDA and CDR2 SQIVND (reference sequence). CDR3 length: 14 amino acids. The chain's CDR3 is CASGERGNSYEQYF. The CDR3 DNA reads as TGTGCCAGCGGGGAGCGGGGGAACTCCTACGAGCAGTACTTC.